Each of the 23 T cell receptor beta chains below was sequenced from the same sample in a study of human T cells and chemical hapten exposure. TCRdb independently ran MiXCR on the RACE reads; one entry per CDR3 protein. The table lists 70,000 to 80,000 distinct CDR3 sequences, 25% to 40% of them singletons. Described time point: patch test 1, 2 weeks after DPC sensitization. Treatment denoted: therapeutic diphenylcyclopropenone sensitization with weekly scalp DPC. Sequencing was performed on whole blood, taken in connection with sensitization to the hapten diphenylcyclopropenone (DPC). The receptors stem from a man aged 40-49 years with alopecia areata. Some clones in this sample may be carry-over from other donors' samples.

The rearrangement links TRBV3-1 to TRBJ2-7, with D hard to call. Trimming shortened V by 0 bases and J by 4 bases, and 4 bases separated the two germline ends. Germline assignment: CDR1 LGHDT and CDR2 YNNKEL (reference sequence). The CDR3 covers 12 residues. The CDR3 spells CASSQDAYEQYF. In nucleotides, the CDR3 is TGTGCCAGCAGCCAAGATGCATACGAGCAGTACTTC.

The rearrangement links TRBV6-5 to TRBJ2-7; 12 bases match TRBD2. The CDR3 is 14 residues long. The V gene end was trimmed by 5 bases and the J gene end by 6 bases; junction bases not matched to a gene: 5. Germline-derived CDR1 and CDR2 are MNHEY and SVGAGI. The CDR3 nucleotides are TGTGCCAGCAGTATGGGACTAGCGGGCGGCGAGCAGTACTTC. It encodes CASSMGLAGGEQYF.

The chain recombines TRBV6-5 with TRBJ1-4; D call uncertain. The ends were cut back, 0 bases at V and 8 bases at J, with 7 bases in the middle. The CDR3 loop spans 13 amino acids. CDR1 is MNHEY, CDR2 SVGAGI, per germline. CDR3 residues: CASSYSFGEKLFF. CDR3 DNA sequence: TGTGCCAGCAGTTACTCTTTTGGGGAAAAACTGTTTTTT.

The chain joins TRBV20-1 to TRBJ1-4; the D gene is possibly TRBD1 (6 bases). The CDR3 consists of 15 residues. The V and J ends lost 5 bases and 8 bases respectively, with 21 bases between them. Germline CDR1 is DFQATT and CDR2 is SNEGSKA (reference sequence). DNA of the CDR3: TGCAGTGCTCCTCCTTCGACAGGTTCCCGCGAAAAACTGTTTTTT. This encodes CSAPPSTGSREKLFF.

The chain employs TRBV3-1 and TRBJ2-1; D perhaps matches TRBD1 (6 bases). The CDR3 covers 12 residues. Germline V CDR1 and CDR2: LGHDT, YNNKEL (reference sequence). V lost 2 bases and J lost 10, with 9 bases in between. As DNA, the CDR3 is TGTGCCAGCAGCCAATTGAGGGGGGAGCAGTTCTTC. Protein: CASSQLRGEQFF.

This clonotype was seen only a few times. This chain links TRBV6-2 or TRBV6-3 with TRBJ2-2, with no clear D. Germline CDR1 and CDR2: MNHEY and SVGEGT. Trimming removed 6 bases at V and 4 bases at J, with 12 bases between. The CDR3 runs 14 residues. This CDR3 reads CASRGTGRTGELFF. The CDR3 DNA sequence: TGTGCCAGCAGGGGTACGGGCCGCACCGGGGAGCTGTTTTTT.

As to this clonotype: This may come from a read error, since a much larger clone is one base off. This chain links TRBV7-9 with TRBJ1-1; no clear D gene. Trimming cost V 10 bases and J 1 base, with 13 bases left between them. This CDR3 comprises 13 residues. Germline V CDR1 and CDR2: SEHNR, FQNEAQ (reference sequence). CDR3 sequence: CATHKAANTEAFF. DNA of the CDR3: TGTGCCACACACAAGGCGGCGAACACTGAAGCTTTCTTT.

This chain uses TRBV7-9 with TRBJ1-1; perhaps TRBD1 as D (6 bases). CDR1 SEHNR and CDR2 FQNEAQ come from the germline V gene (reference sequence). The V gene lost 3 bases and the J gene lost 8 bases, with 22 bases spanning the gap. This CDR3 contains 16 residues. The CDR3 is CASSFSSGTPDGEAFF. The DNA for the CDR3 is TGTGCCAGCAGCTTCAGCTCCGGGACACCCGACGGGGAAGCTTTCTTT. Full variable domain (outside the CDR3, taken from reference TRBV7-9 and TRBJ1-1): DTGVSQNPRHKITKRGQNVTFRCDPISEHNRLYWYRQTLGQGPEFLTYFQNEAQLEKSRLLSDRFSAERPKGSFSTLEIQRTEQGDSAMYLCASSFSSGTPDGEAFFGQGTRLTVV.

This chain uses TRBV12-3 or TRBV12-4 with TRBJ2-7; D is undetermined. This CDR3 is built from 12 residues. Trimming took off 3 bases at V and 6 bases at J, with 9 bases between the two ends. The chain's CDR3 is CASSLLWIEQYF. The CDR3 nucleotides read TGTGCCAGCAGTTTGTTGTGGATCGAGCAGTACTTC.

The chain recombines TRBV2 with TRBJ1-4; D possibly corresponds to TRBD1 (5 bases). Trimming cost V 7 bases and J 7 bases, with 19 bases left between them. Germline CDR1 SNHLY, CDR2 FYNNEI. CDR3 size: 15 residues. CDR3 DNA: TGTGCCAGCACCCAAGGAGGACTTCAGGGTGAAAAACTGTTTTTT. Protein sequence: CASTQGGLQGEKLFF.

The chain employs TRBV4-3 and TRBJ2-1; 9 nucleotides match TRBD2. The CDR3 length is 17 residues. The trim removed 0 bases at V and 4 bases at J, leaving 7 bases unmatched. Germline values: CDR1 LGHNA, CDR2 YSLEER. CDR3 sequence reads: CASSQDLRLAVYNEQFF. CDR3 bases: TGCGCCAGCAGCCAAGATCTACGACTAGCGGTTTACAATGAGCAGTTCTTC.

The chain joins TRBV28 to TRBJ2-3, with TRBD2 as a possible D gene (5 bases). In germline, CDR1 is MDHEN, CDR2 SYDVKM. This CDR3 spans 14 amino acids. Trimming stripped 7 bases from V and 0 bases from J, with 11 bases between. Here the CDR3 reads CASIEGTSTDTQYF. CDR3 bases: TGTGCCAGCATCGAGGGCACTAGCACAGATACGCAGTATTTT.

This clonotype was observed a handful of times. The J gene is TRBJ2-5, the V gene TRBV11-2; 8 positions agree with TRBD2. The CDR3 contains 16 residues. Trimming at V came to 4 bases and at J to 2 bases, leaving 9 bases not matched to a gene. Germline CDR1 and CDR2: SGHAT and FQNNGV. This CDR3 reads CASSSGTRGVQETQYF. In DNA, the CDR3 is TGTGCCAGCAGCTCCGGGACTAGAGGGGTTCAAGAGACCCAGTACTTC.

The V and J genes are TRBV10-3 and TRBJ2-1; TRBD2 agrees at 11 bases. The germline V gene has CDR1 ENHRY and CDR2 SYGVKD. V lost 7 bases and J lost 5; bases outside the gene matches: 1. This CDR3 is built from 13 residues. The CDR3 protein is CAINSGRDNEQFF. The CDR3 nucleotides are TGTGCCATCAATAGCGGGAGGGACAATGAGCAGTTCTTC.

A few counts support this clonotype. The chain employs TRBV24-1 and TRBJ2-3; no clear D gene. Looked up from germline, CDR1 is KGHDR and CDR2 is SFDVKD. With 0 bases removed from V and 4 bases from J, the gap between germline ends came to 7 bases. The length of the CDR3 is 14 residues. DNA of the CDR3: TGTGCCACCAGTGATTTGTATAGGCCAGATACGCAGTATTTT. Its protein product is CATSDLYRPDTQYF.

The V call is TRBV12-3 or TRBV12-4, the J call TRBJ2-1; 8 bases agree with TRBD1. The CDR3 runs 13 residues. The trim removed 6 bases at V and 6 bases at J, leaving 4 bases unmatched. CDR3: CASRDREVNEQFF. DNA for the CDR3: TGTGCCAGCAGGGACAGGGAGGTCAATGAGCAGTTCTTC.

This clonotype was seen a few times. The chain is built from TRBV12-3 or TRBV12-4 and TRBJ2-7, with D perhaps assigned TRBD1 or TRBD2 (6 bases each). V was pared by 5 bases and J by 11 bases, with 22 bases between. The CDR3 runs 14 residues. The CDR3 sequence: CASSLSSTGAEEYF. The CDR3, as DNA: TGTGCCAGCAGTCTCAGTTCGACGGGGGCGGAGGAGTACTTC.

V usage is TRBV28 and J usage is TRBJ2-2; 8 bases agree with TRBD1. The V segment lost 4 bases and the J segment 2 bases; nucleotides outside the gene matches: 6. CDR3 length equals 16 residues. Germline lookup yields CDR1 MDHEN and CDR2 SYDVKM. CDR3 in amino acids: CASSWAGTGNTGELFF. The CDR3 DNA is TGTGCCAGCAGTTGGGCGGGGACAGGAAACACCGGGGAGCTGTTTTTT.

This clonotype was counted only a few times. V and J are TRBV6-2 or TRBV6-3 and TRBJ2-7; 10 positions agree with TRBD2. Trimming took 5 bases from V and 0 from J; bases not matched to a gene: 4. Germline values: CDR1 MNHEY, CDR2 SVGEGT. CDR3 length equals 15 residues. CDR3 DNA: TGTGCCAGCAGTGAGAGGACTAGCGGCTCCTACGAGCAGTACTTC. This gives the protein CASSERTSGSYEQYF.

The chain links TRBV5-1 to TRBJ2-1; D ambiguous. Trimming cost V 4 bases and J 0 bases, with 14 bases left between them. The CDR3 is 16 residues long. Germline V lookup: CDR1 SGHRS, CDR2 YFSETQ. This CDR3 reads CASSANPSSSYNEQFF. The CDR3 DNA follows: TGCGCCAGCAGCGCCAATCCGTCGAGCTCCTACAATGAGCAGTTCTTC. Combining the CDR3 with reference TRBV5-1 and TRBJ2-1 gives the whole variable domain KAGVTQTPRYLIKTRGQQVTLSCSPISGHRSVSWYQQTPGQGLQFLFEYFSETQRNKGNFPGRFSGRQFSNSRSEMNVSTLELGDSALYLCASSANPSSSYNEQFFGPGTRLTVL.

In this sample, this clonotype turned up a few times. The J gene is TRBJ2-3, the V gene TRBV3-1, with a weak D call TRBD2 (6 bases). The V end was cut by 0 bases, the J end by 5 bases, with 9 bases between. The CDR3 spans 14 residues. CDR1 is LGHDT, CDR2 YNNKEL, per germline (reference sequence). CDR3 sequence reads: CASSQDEGLDTQYF. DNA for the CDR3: TGTGCCAGCAGCCAAGACGAGGGACTAGATACGCAGTATTTT.

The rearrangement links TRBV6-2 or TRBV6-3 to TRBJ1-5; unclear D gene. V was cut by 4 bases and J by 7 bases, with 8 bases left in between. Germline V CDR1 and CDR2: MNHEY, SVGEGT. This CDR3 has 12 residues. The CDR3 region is CASSSPGQPQHF. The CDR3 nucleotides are TGTGCCAGCAGTTCCCCTGGGCAGCCCCAGCATTTT.

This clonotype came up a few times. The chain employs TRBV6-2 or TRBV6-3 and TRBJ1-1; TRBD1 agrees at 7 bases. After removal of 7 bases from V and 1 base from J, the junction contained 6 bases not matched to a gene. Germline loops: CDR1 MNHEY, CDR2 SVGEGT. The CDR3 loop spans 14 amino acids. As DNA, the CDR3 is TGTGCCAGCATTCCGACAGGGCGGAACACTGAAGCTTTCTTT. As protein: CASIPTGRNTEAFF.